This entry concerns a single TCR beta chain. Its antigen remains unidentified. This sample stems from a study of CD8+ T cells in alopecia areata. Reverse transcribed after extraction, RNA yielded cDNA as the sequencing template. Repertoires were generated with immunoSEQ multiplex PCR, while TCRdb's copy carries only in-frame clones and drops some. Seen here are around 110,000 clones, roughly 84% observed once, and the top ten hold roughly 23%. Treatment specified: oral pan-JAK inhibitor, 5-10 mg twice daily. Researchers gathered lesional scalp punch biopsies and peripheral blood from patients with alopecia areata. CDR3 size: 15 residues. Trimming took off 4 bases at V and 2 bases at J, with 15 bases between the two ends. CDR1 is SQVTM, CDR2 ANQGSEA, per germline. Study findings and constraints: In scalp samples, resident alphabeta T cells of normal skin are also sequenced. Tofacitinib significantly reduced both scalp clonality and expanded CD8+ clones among the top 100.

The sequence was collected from a human donor with alopecia areata. This specimen was CD8+ T cells sorted from blood, taken at week 24, from a patient treated with tofacitinib. The rearrangement links TRBV29-1 to TRBJ2-1; tentatively, D is TRBD2 (7 bases). The CDR3 reads CSVVPAGATYNEQFF. The CDR3 DNA follows: TGCAGCGTTGTTCCCGCGGGGGCCACCTACAATGAGCAGTTCTTC.